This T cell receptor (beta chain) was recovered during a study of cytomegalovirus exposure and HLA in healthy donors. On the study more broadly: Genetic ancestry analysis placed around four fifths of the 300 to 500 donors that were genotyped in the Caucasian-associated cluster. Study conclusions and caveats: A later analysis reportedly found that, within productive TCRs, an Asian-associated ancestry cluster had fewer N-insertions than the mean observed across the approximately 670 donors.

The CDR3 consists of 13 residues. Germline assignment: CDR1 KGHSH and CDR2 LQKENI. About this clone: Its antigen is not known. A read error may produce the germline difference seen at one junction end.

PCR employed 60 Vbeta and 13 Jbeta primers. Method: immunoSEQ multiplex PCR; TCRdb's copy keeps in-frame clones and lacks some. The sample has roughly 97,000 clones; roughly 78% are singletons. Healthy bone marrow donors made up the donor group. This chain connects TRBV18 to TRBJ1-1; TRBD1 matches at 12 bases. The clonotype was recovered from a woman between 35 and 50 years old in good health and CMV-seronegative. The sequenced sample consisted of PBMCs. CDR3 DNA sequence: TGTGCCAGCTCACCTCAATGGGACAGGGGGCATATCTTT. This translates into CASSPQWDRGHIF.